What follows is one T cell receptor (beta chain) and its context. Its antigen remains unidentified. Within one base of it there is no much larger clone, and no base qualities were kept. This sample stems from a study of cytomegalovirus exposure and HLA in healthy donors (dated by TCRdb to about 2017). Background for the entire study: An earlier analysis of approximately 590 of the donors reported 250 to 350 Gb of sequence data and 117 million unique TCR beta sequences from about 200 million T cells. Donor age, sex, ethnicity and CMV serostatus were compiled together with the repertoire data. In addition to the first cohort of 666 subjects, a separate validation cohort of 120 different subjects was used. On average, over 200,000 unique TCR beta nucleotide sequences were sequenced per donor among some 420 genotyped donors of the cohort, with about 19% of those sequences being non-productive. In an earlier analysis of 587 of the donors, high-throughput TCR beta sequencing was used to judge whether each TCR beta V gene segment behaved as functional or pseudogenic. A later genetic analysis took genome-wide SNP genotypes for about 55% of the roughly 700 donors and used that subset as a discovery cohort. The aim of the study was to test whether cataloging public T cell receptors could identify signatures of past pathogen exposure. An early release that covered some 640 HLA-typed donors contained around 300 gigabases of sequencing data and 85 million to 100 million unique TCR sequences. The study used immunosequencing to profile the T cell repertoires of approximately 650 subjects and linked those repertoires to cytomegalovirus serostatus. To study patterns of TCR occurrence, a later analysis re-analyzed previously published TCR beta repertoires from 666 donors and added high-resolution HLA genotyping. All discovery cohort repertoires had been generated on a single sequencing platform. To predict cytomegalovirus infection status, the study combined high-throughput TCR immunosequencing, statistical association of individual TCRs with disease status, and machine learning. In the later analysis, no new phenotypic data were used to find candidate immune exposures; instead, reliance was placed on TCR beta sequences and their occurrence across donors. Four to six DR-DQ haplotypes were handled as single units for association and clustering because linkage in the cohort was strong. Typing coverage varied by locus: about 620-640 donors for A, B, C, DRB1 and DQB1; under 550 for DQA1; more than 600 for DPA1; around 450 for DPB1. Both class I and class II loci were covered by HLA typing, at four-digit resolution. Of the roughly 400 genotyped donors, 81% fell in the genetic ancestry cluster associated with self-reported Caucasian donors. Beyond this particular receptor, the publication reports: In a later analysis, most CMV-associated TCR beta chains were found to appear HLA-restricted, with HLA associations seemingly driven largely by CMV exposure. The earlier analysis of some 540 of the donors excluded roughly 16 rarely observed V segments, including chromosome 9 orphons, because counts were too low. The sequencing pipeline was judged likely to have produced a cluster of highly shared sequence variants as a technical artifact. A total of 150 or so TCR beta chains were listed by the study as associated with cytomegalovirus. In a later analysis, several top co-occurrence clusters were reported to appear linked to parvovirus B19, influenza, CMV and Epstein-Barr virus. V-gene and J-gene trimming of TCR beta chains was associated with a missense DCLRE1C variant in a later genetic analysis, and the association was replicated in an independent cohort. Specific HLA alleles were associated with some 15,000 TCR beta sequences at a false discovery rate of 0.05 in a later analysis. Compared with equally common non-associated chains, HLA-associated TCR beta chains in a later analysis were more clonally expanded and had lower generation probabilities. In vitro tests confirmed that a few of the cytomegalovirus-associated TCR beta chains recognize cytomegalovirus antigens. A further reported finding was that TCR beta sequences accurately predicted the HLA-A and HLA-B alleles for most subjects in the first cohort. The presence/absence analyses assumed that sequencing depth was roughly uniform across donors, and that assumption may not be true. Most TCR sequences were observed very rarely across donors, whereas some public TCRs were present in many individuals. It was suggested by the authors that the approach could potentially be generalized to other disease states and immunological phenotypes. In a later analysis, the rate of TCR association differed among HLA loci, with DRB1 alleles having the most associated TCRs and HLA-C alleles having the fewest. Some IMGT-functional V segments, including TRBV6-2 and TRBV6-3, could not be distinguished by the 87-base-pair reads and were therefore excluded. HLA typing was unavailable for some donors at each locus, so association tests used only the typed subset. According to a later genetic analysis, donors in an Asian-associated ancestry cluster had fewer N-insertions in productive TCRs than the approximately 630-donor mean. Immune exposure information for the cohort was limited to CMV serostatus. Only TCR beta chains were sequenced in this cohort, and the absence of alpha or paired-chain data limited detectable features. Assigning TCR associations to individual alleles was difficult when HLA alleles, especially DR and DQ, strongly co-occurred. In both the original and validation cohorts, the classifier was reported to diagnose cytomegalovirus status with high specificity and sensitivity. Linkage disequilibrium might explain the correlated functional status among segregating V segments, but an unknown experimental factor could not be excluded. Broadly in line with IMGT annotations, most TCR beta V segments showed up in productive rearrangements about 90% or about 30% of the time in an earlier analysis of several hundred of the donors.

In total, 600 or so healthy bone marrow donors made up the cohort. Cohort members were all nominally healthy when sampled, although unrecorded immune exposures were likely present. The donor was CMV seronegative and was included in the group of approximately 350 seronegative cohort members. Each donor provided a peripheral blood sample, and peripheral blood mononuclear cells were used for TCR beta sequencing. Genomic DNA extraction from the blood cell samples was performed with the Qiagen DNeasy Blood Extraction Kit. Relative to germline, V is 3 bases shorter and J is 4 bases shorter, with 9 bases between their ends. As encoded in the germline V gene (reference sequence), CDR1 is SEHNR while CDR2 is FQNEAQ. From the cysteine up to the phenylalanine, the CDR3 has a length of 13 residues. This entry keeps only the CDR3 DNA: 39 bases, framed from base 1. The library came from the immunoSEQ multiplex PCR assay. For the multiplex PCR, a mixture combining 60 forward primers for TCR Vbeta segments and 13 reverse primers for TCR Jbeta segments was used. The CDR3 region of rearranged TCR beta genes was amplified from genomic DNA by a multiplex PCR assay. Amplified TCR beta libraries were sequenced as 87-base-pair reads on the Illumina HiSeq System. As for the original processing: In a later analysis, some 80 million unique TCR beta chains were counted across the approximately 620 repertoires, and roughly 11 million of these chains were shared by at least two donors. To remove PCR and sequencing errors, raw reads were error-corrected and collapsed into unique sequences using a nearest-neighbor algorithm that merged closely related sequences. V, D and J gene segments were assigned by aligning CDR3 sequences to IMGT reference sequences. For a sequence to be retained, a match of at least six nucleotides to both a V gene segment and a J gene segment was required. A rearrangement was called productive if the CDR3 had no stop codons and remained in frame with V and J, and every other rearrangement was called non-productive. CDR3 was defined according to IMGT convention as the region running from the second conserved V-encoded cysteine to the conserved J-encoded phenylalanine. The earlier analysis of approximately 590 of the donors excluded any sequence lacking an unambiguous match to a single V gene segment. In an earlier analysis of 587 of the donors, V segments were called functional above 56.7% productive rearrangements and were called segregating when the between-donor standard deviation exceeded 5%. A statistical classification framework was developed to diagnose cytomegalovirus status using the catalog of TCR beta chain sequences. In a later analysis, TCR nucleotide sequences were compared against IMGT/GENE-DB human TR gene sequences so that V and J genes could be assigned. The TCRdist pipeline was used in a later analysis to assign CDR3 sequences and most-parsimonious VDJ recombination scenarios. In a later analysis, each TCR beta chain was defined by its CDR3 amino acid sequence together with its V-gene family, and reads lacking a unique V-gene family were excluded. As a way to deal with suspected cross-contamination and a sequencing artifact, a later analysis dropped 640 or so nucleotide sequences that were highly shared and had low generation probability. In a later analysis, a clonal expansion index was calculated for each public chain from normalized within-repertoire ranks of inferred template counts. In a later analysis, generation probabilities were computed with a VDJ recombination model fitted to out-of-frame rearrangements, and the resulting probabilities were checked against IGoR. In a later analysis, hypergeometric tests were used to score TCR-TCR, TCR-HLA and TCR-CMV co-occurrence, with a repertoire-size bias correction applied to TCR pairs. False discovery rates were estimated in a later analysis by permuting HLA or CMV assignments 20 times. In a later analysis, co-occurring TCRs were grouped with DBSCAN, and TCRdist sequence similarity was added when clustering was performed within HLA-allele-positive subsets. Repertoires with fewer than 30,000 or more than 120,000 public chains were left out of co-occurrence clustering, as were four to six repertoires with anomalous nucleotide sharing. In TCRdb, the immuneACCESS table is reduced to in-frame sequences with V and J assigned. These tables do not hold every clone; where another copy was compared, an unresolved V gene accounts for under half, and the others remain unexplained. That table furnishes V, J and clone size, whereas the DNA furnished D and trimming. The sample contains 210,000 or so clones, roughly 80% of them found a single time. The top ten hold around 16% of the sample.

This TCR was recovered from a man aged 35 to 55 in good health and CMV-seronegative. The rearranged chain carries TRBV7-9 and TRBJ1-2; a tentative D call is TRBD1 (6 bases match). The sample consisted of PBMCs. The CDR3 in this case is CASSLDSRYGYTF. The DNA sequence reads TGTGCCAGCAGCTTGGACAGCCGCTATGGCTACACCTTC.